The 10 T cell receptor beta chains below were found in one sample sequenced in a study of identical twins' blood T cells (dated by TCRdb to 2012 to 2015). The library was produced with 5' RACE. Sequencing relied on an Illumina Genome Analyzer IIx. TCRdb trimmed the raw reads at Q25, called clones with MiXCR and kept productive beta chains. For every CDR3 protein sequence, its rows merge into one entry that carries the most common genes and DNA. In all, the sample holds roughly 380,000 distinct CDR3 sequences, and 28% of those were seen once. The top ten clones comprise about 6% of the sample. Sequencing was performed on PBMCs. The receptor source for this set is a woman aged 18-55 years in good health.

The chain recombines TRBV27 with TRBJ1-1, with 7 nucleotides matching TRBD1. V lost 6 bases, J lost 3 bases, and 7 bases stayed unmatched. The CDR3 length is 14 residues. Germline CDR1 reads MNHEY; CDR2 reads SMNVEV (reference sequence). The CDR3 nucleotides read TGTGCCAGCAGCCGAACAGGGGAGGACACTGAAGCTTTCTTT. It specifies CASSRTGEDTEAFF.

This clonotype was counted a few times. Sequence at one end of the junction differs from germline and may be a read error. The chain joins TRBV6-5 to TRBJ1-5, with D tentatively TRBD1 (5 bases). The CDR3 runs 13 residues. The germline gives CDR1 MNHEY, CDR2 SVGAGI. The CDR3 sequence: CAGSYGRGEPQHF. The CDR3 DNA is TGTGCCGGCAGTTACGGAAGGGGAGAGCCCCAGCATTTT.

The V gene is TRBV4-2, the J gene TRBJ1-3; D perhaps matches TRBD1 (6 bases). The CDR3 covers 14 residues. The V end was cut by 0 bases, the J end by 8 bases, with 11 bases between. The germline CDR1 and CDR2 sequences are LGHNA and YNFKEQ. The CDR3 loop is CASSQESGADTIYF. The DNA for the CDR3 is TGTGCCAGCAGCCAAGAATCGGGGGCGGACACCATATATTTT.

Comments on this clonotype: A read error may explain this, as a much larger clone is one base away. This chain connects TRBV6-2 or TRBV6-3 to TRBJ2-7, with D unresolved. The V gene's germline CDR1 is MNHEY and CDR2 SVGEGT. This CDR3 contains 12 residues. Trimming pared 5 bases from V and 5 bases from J, leaving 10 bases between. CDR3 sequence reads: CASSHDWDEQYF. The CDR3 DNA reads TGTGCCAGCAGTCACGATTGGGACGAGCAGTACTTC.

For this clonotype: Given a much more abundant clone one base away, this may be a read error. The chain has TRBV29-1 and TRBJ2-2; 13 bases line up with TRBD2. CDR3 length: 17 amino acids. Trimming cost V 8 bases and J 2 bases; bases outside gene matches: 11. Per the germline V gene, CDR1 is SQVTM and CDR2 is ANQGSEA. The CDR3 region has the DNA TGCAGCTTGGGAAGACTAGCGGGGGGAGAAAACACCGGGGAGCTGTTTTTT. It specifies CSLGRLAGGENTGELFF.

This chain connects TRBV7-9 to TRBJ2-7; 8 bases map to TRBD2. CDR1 and CDR2 (germline): SEHNR, FQNEAQ (reference sequence). The trim removed 4 bases at V and 0 bases at J, leaving 17 bases unmatched. The CDR3 contains 19 residues. CDR3 bases: TGTGCCAGCAGCTCCTACCCTTCGAGAGCTAGCGGGCACTCCTACGAGCAGTACTTC. Translation: CASSSYPSRASGHSYEQYF.

The table lists this clonotype with many counts. J is TRBJ1-1 and V is TRBV7-9; the D gene is possibly TRBD1 (6 bases). CDR3 length equals 16 residues. Germline CDR1 SEHNR, CDR2 FQNEAQ (reference sequence). The ends were cut back, 1 base at V and 1 base at J, with 13 bases in the middle. The CDR3 spells CASSLGPGHPNTEAFF. Written as DNA, the CDR3 is TGTGCCAGCAGCTTAGGACCGGGACACCCGAACACTGAAGCTTTCTTT. Full variable domain (outside the CDR3, taken from reference TRBV7-9 and TRBJ1-1): DTGVSQNPRHKITKRGQNVTFRCDPISEHNRLYWYRQTLGQGPEFLTYFQNEAQLEKSRLLSDRFSAERPKGSFSTLEIQRTEQGDSAMYLCASSLGPGHPNTEAFFGQGTRLTVV.

There are a few counts of this clonotype. The chain carries TRBV29-1 and TRBJ1-1; a possible D gene is TRBD1 (5 bases). The CDR3 consists of 14 residues. Looked up from germline, CDR1 is SQVTM and CDR2 is ANQGSEA. With 4 bases removed from V and 0 bases from J, the gap between germline ends came to 12 bases. CDR3: CSVGSWTLNTEAFF. The CDR3 DNA is TGCAGCGTTGGAAGCTGGACACTGAACACTGAAGCTTTCTTT.

This clonotype was recorded many times. The V gene is TRBV21-1, the J gene TRBJ2-3. TRBV21-1 corresponds to a pseudogene. The CDR3 spans 16 residues. CDR3 DNA: TGTGCCAGCAGCAAACCTCTGACTCTCTTCACAGATACGCAGTATTTT. This translates into CASSKPLTLFTDTQYF.

The J gene is TRBJ1-4, the V gene TRBV19; TRBD1 is a possible D gene (6 bases). Trimming left V 6 bases short and J 7 bases short, with 21 bases between. The CDR3 is 16 amino acids. Per germline, CDR1 LNHDA and CDR2 SQIVND (reference sequence). The CDR3 nucleotides read TGTGCCAGTAGCGCCCCGACCAGGGGCTATAGTGAAAAACTGTTTTTT. Translation: CASSAPTRGYSEKLFF.